This T cell receptor (beta chain) was recorded in a study of T cell changes during pregnancy in multiple sclerosis. The germline V and J ends were trimmed by 3 bases and 10 bases, with 31 bases remaining between them. Germline V gene data show CDR1 as MRHNA and CDR2 as SNTAGT. The length of the CDR3 is 19 residues. Assay: immunoSEQ multiplex PCR; the TCRdb copy retains only in-frame clones and omits some. The sample lists fewer than 110,000 clones, roughly 93% occurring once. This clonotype originated in a female donor with multiple sclerosis, enrolled in a pregnancy study. The chain couples TRBV6-4 to TRBJ2-1, with D possibly TRBD1 on 6 matching bases. The sequences come from peripheral blood, collected after pregnancy. In DNA form, the CDR3 reads TGTGCCAGCAGTGAAACGCATTTCTCCGGGACAACCCCTTTCAACGAGCAGTTCTTC. Protein sequence: CASSETHFSGTTPFNEQFF.